This is a list of T cell receptor beta chains from one sample in a study of T cells in Graves' hyperthyroidism and ophthalmopathy. TCRdb re-analysed the multiplex PCR reads in MiXCR, keeping a single row per CDR3 protein. This repertoire shows some 800,000 distinct CDR3 sequences, roughly 37% found once; its top ten account for more than 7%. Sequencing input: blood. Every receptor here comes from a man aged 18 to 30 with Graves' hyperthyroidism. Each CDR3 is given with its conserved first and last residue. The D gene is left open where the match is weak. Only some rows state a clone size, as once, few, many or a class for expanded clones.

>-|TRBV24-1|TRBJ2-2|many
TGTGCCACCAGTGACGCCGGGACACAAACCGGGGAGCTGTTTTTT
CATSDAGTQTGELFF
>TRBD1|TRBV15|TRBJ1-1|few
TGTGCCACCAGCAGAGATAATCGGGACAGGGGACTGAACACTGAAGCTTTCTTT
CATSRDNRDRGLNTEAFF
>-|TRBV29-1|TRBJ2-1|-
TGCAGCGTTGCCTACTCAGGCAATGAGCAGTTCTTC
CSVAYSGNEQFF
>-|TRBV5-1|TRBJ1-2|many
TGCGCCAGCAGCTTGGAAGGGGACGGCAATGGCTACACCTTC
CASSLEGDGNGYTF
>-|TRBV7-2|TRBJ2-2|many
TGTGCCAGCCTCAGGAGGGCCGGGGAGCTGTTTTTT
CASLRRAGELFF
>-|TRBV5-1|TRBJ1-4|-
TGCGCCAGCAGCTTGGGGGTCACGGTCCCTGAAAAACTGTTTTTT
CASSLGVTVPEKLFF
>-|TRBV5-6|TRBJ1-1|-
TGTGCCAGCAGCTGGGGGTCAGGTGAAGCTTTCTTT
CASSWGSGEAFF
>-|TRBV20-1|TRBJ1-1|once
TGCAGTGCTAGAGATAAGACAGGAACGGGGACTGAAGCTTTCTTT
CSARDKTGTGTEAFF
>TRBD1|TRBV20-1|TRBJ2-7|few
TGCAGTGCTAGAGGAGGACAGGGGTCCTCCTACGAGCAGTACTTC
CSARGGQGSSYEQYF
>-|TRBV11-1|TRBJ1-4|-
TGTGCCAGCAGTTACGGACAGACCCCTGCAACTAATGAAAAACTGTTTTTT
CASSYGQTPATNEKLFF
>-|TRBV10-3|TRBJ2-6|-
TGTGCCAGCAGTTTACGGCACCACCCACCGTACTCTGGGGCCAACGTCCTGACTTTC
CASSLRHHPPYSGANVLTF
>-|TRBV7-6|TRBJ1-1|many
TGTGCCAGCAGCCCGCTGGGGTACGGCACTGAAGCTTTCTTT
CASSPLGYGTEAFF
>-|TRBV27|TRBJ1-1|few
TGTGCCACCCAATGGAGGACTAACACTGAAGCTTTCTTT
CATQWRTNTEAFF
>-|TRBV25-1|TRBJ1-1|many
TGTGCCAGCGGGGACGTGGTGAACACTGAAGCTTTCTTT
CASGDVVNTEAFF
>-|TRBV10-3|TRBJ2-7|-
TGTGCCAGCAGTGATCCCAGGGTCCGTTCCTACGAGCAGTACTTC
CASSDPRVRSYEQYF
>-|TRBV10-3|TRBJ2-7|many
TGTGCCATCAGGACTGTTTCGTCCTACGAGCAGTACTTC
CAIRTVSSYEQYF
>TRBD2|TRBV29-1|TRBJ2-2|-
TGCAGCGCCTGCACAGAACTAGCGGGCGGGGAGCTGTTTTTT
CSACTELAGGELFF
>-|TRBV7-3|TRBJ2-7|-
TGTGCCAGCAGTATAAGCTCCCTCGAGCAGTACTTC
CASSISSLEQYF
>-|TRBV7-6|TRBJ1-5|few
TGTGCCAGCAGCCACGACTCCGCGGGGCCCCAGCATTTT
CASSHDSAGPQHF
>-|TRBV7-9|TRBJ1-3|-
TGTGCCAGCAGCCAACTAGGAAACACCATATATTTT
CASSQLGNTIYF
>-|TRBV7-9|TRBJ1-1|once
TGTGTCAGCAGCCCCGCCGGAACTGAAGCTTTCTTT
CVSSPAGTEAFF
>-|TRBV15|TRBJ1-5|many
TGTGCCACCAGCAGAGCCGGGGGCGGGAGTCAGCCCCAGCATTTT
CATSRAGGGSQPQHF
>-|TRBV29-1|TRBJ2-7|-
TGCAGCTTAGGTCGCGATCTCCACTACGAGCAGTACTTC
CSLGRDLHYEQYF
>TRBD1|TRBV7-9|TRBJ2-7|many
TGTGCCAGCAGCTTAGTAGGACAGGGGATCTACGAGCAGTACTTC
CASSLVGQGIYEQYF
>TRBD1|TRBV6-5|TRBJ1-5|few
TGTGCCAGCAGTTACTCGACAGGGGGAGGACAGCCCCAGCATTTT
CASSYSTGGGQPQHF
>TRBD1|TRBV2|TRBJ2-7|-
TGTGCCAGCAGTACGGGACAGGGGTTTCACGAGCAGTACTTC
CASSTGQGFHEQYF
>-|TRBV29-1|TRBJ2-2|many
TGCAGCGCCGAAGCTCAGGGATCCGGGGAGCTGTTTTTT
CSAEAQGSGELFF
>-|TRBV6-5|TRBJ2-7|-
TGTGCCAGCAGTTACGCGACCGTCCCCTACGAGCAGTACTTC
CASSYATVPYEQYF
>-|TRBV2|TRBJ1-2|-
TGTGCCAGCAGTGAGGTGCAGGGGCTCGGTGGTGGCTACACCTTC
CASSEVQGLGGGYTF
>-|TRBV14|TRBJ1-5|many
TGTGCCAGCGGAGGCAGGGATCAGCCCCAGCATTTT
CASGGRDQPQHF
>TRBD1|TRBV20-1|TRBJ1-5|-
TGCAGTGCTACAGGGGGCGACCGTATCCAGCCCCAGCATTTT
CSATGGDRIQPQHF
>-|TRBV19|TRBJ1-6|many
TGTGCCAGTAGTATATCAACAGACGGACCCCTCCACTTT
CASSISTDGPLHF
>TRBD1|TRBV9|TRBJ2-2|many
TGTGCCAGCAGCAAACAGGGGGCCGGGGAGCTGTTTTTT
CASSKQGAGELFF
>-|TRBV12-3/TRBV12-4|TRBJ1-6|many
TGTGCCAGCAGCCGTCAGAGAGATTCACCCCTCCACTTT
CASSRQRDSPLHF
>-|TRBV5-1|TRBJ1-1|-
TGCGCCAGCACAGGGAGGAACACTGAAGCTTTCTTT
CASTGRNTEAFF
>-|TRBV5-1|TRBJ1-1|few
TGCGCCAGCAGCTTGGACGACGGGGCTGAAGCTTTCTTT
CASSLDDGAEAFF
>-|TRBV20-1|TRBJ1-5|-
TGCAGTGCGCAGCCCCAAGGGTGGGATCAGCCCCAGCATTTT
CSAQPQGWDQPQHF
>TRBD2|TRBV7-6|TRBJ2-5|-
TGTGCCAGCAGCGCAGAATCGGGAGGGACCCAGTACTTC
CASSAESGGTQYF
>-|TRBV10-3|TRBJ1-5|-
TGTGCCAGCAGTTATGGACGGAACAATCAGCCCCAGCATTTT
CASSYGRNNQPQHF
>-|TRBV9|TRBJ1-1|few
TGTGCCAGCACCTCCAAAATTCATAACGCTGAAGCTTTCTTT
CASTSKIHNAEAFF
>TRBD1|TRBV6-5|TRBJ1-1|few
TGTGCCAGCAGTTATGACAGGGGTTGGAGTGAAGCTTTCTTT
CASSYDRGWSEAFF
>-|TRBV5-3|TRBJ1-2|-
-
CASSLTGTPYGCTF